A single sample gave rise to the 21 T cell receptor beta chains below, sequenced in a study of T-cell memory formation after mild COVID-19. MiXCR, applied by TCRdb to the 5' RACE reads, yields one record per CDR3 protein. The sample contains 530,000 or so distinct CDR3 sequences, around 15% of which appear only once. Material for sequencing was PBMCs or a T cell subset sorted from them (not recorded which). The receptors derive from an adult woman who had mild COVID-19 (a few samples of this study predate the infection). Cell type and time point are not known.

This chain joins TRBV14 and TRBJ2-7; 9 nucleotides align to TRBD1. Germline V CDR1 and CDR2: SGHDN, FVKESK. The ends lost 3 bases at V and 4 bases at J; junction bases unmatched: 7. This CDR3 is 15 amino acids long. In DNA, the CDR3 is TGTGCCAGCAGCCAGGAACAGGGGGCGCGGTACGAGCAGTACTTC. Translation gives CASSQEQGARYEQYF.

As to this clonotype: At one end, the junction sequence differs from germline, possibly due to a read error. CDR3 sequence reads: CDSSVLGTSYEQYF. As DNA, the CDR3 is TGTGACAGCAGCGTCCTCGGGACATCCTACGAGCAGTACTTC. The genes are TRBV9 and TRBJ2-7; TRBD1 might be the D (6 bases). This CDR3 is 14 amino acids long. Germline V gene lookup returns CDR1 SGDLS and CDR2 YYNGEE.

The chain combines TRBV6-5 with TRBJ2-7, with D perhaps being TRBD1 or TRBD2 (6 bases each). The germline V gene encodes CDR1 MNHEY and CDR2 SVGAGI. CDR3 length: 14 residues. V gave up 2 bases and J gave up 3 bases, with 11 bases separating them. CDR3 in amino acids: CASSYRGVVYEQYF. In nucleotides, the CDR3 is TGTGCCAGCAGTTACAGGGGGGTCGTCTACGAGCAGTACTTC.

The chain uses TRBV7-2 and TRBJ2-3; possible D gene TRBD2, 5 bases. V lost 1 base to trimming and J lost 1 base, with 9 bases between them. The CDR3 has 15 amino acids. Germline V gene sequence: CDR1 SGHTA, CDR2 FQGNSA. The CDR3 DNA reads as TGTGCCAGCAGCTTAGGAGGGATCGGCACAGATACGCAGTATTTT. It codes for CASSLGGIGTDTQYF.

The CDR3 nucleotides read TGTGCCAGCAGCATCGGACAGGGAAGGACCAAAAACATTCAGTACTTC. Translated, it gives CASSIGQGRTKNIQYF. The chain couples TRBV7-6 to TRBJ2-4; 8 nucleotides align to TRBD1. Germline V gives CDR1 SGHVS, CDR2 FNYEAQ. J gave up 2 bases and V 5 bases, and 8 bases lay outside the gene matches. The CDR3 runs to 16 residues.

This chain joins TRBV30 and TRBJ2-2; D is unresolved. V lost 5 bases and J 4 bases, leaving 11 bases between the germline ends. Germline assignment: CDR1 GTSNPN and CDR2 SVGIG (reference sequence). CDR3 size: 13 residues. This CDR3 reads CAWDMTVTGELFF. In DNA, the CDR3 is TGTGCCTGGGATATGACTGTCACCGGGGAGCTGTTTTTT.

This clonotype was detected a few times. V gene TRBV5-1 combines with J gene TRBJ2-2; D gene uncertain. The CDR3 has 14 residues. Germline assignment: CDR1 SGHRS and CDR2 YFSETQ. V lost 5 bases to trimming and J lost 0 bases, with 8 bases between them. The DNA for the CDR3 is TGCGCCAGCAGGGCGGATACGAACACCGGGGAGCTGTTTTTT. Its translation is CASRADTNTGELFF.

This sequence joins TRBV6-5 and TRBJ1-1, with D possibly being TRBD1 (6 bases). Trimming took off 6 bases at V and 11 bases at J, with 25 bases between the two ends. CDR3 length equals 15 residues. Germline CDR1 MNHEY, CDR2 SVGAGI. DNA for the CDR3: TGTGCCAGCAGCCCCTTTGGTACAGGGTTTACTTGGGCTTTCTTT. Its protein product is CASSPFGTGFTWAFF.

The V and J genes are TRBV7-8 and TRBJ1-1, with unresolved D. CDR3 length equals 14 residues. The V gene's germline CDR1 is SGHVS and CDR2 FQNEAQ. V was cut by 1 base and J by 5 bases, with 11 bases left in between. CDR3 loop: CASSLGNAGTEAFF. The CDR3, as DNA: TGTGCCAGCAGCTTAGGGAACGCGGGGACTGAAGCTTTCTTT.

The V call is TRBV27, the J call TRBJ1-2, with 8 bases matching TRBD1. This CDR3 is 13 amino acids long. Trimming removed 9 bases from V and 5 bases from J; junction bases left unmatched: 8. Germline CDR1 MNHEY, CDR2 SMNVEV (reference sequence). The CDR3 loop is CASKDRARYGYTF. The CDR3 coding sequence is TGTGCCAGTAAGGACAGGGCCCGGTATGGCTACACCTTC.

This clonotype has a handful of counts. The chain has TRBV16 and TRBJ1-2; no clear D gene. The ends were cut back, 4 bases at V and 8 bases at J, with 17 bases in the middle. This CDR3 contains 14 residues. Germline loops: CDR1 KGHSY, CDR2 FQNENV. The CDR3 region is CASSPVSAPGGYTF. Written as DNA, the CDR3 is TGTGCCAGCAGCCCCGTGTCAGCCCCTGGCGGCTACACCTTC. The full variable domain, in which reference TRBV16 and TRBJ1-2 provide the parts outside the CDR3, is GEEVAQTPKHLVRGEGQKAKLYCAPIKGHSYVFWYQQVLKNEFKFLISFQNENVFDETGMPKERFSAKCLPNSPCSLEIQATKLEDSAVYFCASSPVSAPGGYTFGSGTRLTVV.

This rearrangement joins TRBV20-1 to TRBJ1-1; no reliable D call. The CDR3 extends over 15 amino acids. Germline CDR1 is DFQATT and CDR2 is SNEGSKA (reference sequence). V lost 6 bases to trimming and J lost 1 base, with 18 bases between them. This CDR3 reads CSANQLGRRNTEAFF. The CDR3 DNA sequence: TGCAGTGCAAACCAGCTGGGTAGACGGAACACTGAAGCTTTCTTT.

This clonotype appeared many times. The CDR3 loop reads CASSGRGSGELFF. DNA for the CDR3: TGTGCCAGCAGCGGCAGGGGCTCCGGGGAGCTGTTTTTT. The chain combines TRBV5-6 with TRBJ2-2, with a weak D call TRBD1 (6 bases). Germline CDR1 and CDR2: SGHDT and YYEEEE. The CDR3 has 13 amino acids. Deletions cut 4 bases from V and 6 bases from J, with 10 bases between.

This clonotype came up a few times. V usage is TRBV7-9 and J usage is TRBJ2-2; 10 bases line up with TRBD2. The CDR3 spans 15 residues. Germline V gene lookup returns CDR1 SEHNR and CDR2 FQNEAQ (reference sequence). J was trimmed by 6 bases and V by 5 bases; bases with no gene match: 6. CDR3 nucleotide sequence: TGTGCCAGCAGCCCTAGCGGGGGAAGGCCCGGGGAGCTGTTTTTT. Its translation: CASSPSGGRPGELFF.

The chain has TRBV20-1 and TRBJ2-5; D tentatively fits TRBD1 or TRBD2 (6 bases each). CDR3 length: 16 residues. Germline CDR1 reads DFQATT; CDR2 reads SNEGSKA (reference sequence). V was pared by 4 bases and J by 7 bases, with 25 bases between. The CDR3 sequence: CSAIHWDTPLGGTQYF. The CDR3 DNA reads TGCAGTGCTATTCACTGGGACACACCTTTGGGGGGGACCCAGTACTTC.

The chain employs TRBV27 and TRBJ2-3; TRBD2 matches at 14 bases. Per germline, CDR1 MNHEY and CDR2 SMNVEV (reference sequence). V shed 10 bases, J shed 4 bases, and the junction held 4 bases outside the gene matches. The CDR3 sequence is 14 residues long. CDR3 sequence: CATLTSGGADTQYF. DNA of the CDR3: TGTGCCACCCTGACTAGCGGGGGGGCAGATACGCAGTATTTT.

CDR3 bases: TGTGCCAGCAGTTTAGCCCCACCTGCAACTAATGAAAAACTGTTTTTT. Residues: CASSLAPPATNEKLFF. This sequence joins TRBV27 and TRBJ1-4; D uncertain. The germline V gene encodes CDR1 MNHEY and CDR2 SMNVEV (reference sequence). This CDR3 has 16 residues. V was clipped by 2 bases and J by 0 bases, with 10 bases between them. Supplemented by reference TRBV27 and TRBJ1-4, the full variable domain reads EAQVTQNPRYLITVTGKKLTVTCSQNMNHEYMSWYRQDPGLGLRQIYYSMNVEVTDKGDVPEGYKVSRKEKRNFPLILESPSPNQTSLYFCASSLAPPATNEKLFFGSGTQLSVL.

In this sample, this clonotype turned up a few times. Its ends do not fully match the called genes, so a read error is possible. The chain combines TRBV18 with TRBJ2-7, with a weak D call TRBD2 (8 bases). Germline V gene sequence: CDR1 KGHSH, CDR2 LQKENI. This CDR3 comprises 14 residues. The CDR3 region has the DNA TGTGCCAGCTCACCGAGACAGGGACCGGGACTAGAGTTCTTC. It codes for CASSPRQGPGLEFF. The variable domain in full, with the rest retrieved from reference TRBV18 and TRBJ2-7, is NAGVMQNPRHLVRRRGQEARLRCSPMKGHSHVYWYRQLPEEGLKFMVYLQKENIIDESGMPKERFSAEFPKEGPSILRIQQVVRGDSAAYFCASSPRQGPGLEFFGPGTRLTVT.

This clonotype was observed a handful of times. The genes are TRBV4-3 and TRBJ2-3; 8 bases line up with TRBD2. Per germline, CDR1 LGHNA and CDR2 YSLEER. The V and J ends lost 0 bases and 6 bases, in that order; junction bases with no gene match: 11. The CDR3 consists of 17 residues. CDR3 DNA: TGCGCCAGCAGCCAAGATCCGGGGTTACGGGAGGGGGATACGCAGTATTTT. Amino acid sequence: CASSQDPGLREGDTQYF.

The rearrangement links TRBV5-5 to TRBJ2-7; 11 positions agree with TRBD1. Trimming took 5 bases from V and 4 from J; bases not matched to a gene: 8. CDR1 and CDR2 (germline): SGHKS, YYEKEE (reference sequence). This CDR3 has 15 amino acids. The CDR3 DNA is TGTGCCAGCAGACCCGGGACAGGGGGATGGTACGAGCAGTACTTC. Its protein is CASRPGTGGWYEQYF.

The genes are TRBV5-1 and TRBJ2-7; a possible D gene is TRBD1 (5 bases). Germline CDR1 is SGHRS and CDR2 is YFSETQ. The CDR3 length is 13 residues. Trimming removed 5 bases from V and 2 bases from J, with 11 bases in between. The chain's CDR3 is CASRQEPTYEQYF. The CDR3 region has the DNA TGCGCCAGCAGACAGGAACCTACCTACGAGCAGTACTTC.